What follows are 8 T cell receptor beta chains derived from one specimen sequenced in a study of cytotoxic CD8 clonotypes in ibrutinib-treated CLL. The table came from immunoSEQ multiplex PCR; TCRdb's copy has only in-frame clones and leaves some out. The sample contains 130,000 or so clones, about 80% of which appear only once. The sample in question was PBMCs, obtained after 12 months of ibrutinib treatment. The receptors derive from a human donor with chronic lymphocytic leukemia.

The chain recombines TRBV6-5 with TRBJ1-2; D unclear. Germline V lookup: CDR1 MNHEY, CDR2 SVGAGI. This CDR3 region has 13 residues. V was shortened by 4 bases and J by 4 bases, with 10 bases between the two germline ends. CDR3 amino acids: CASSSTKAYGYTF. CDR3 coding DNA: TGTGCCAGCAGTTCCACTAAAGCCTATGGCTACACCTTC.

The chain joins TRBV5-4 to TRBJ2-2, with D possibly being TRBD1 (6 bases). Trimming left V 10 bases short and J 1 base short, with 11 bases between. Germline-derived CDR1 and CDR2 are SGHNT and YYREEE (reference sequence). The CDR3 extends over 13 amino acids. CDR3 sequence reads: CAGQTGNTGELFF. In DNA form, the CDR3 reads TGTGCCGGCCAGACAGGGAACACCGGGGAGCTGTTTTTT.

The chain carries TRBV4-1 and TRBJ2-5; 9 nucleotides line up with TRBD2. V gave up 2 bases and J gave up 3 bases; unmatched junction bases: 7. The CDR3 runs 16 residues. Per the germline V gene, CDR1 is MGHRA and CDR2 is YSYEKL. In nucleotides, the CDR3 is TGCGCCAGCAGCCAATTCTCTAGCGGGGTGAAAGAGACCCAGTACTTC. This gives the protein CASSQFSSGVKETQYF.

This chain links TRBV5-6 with TRBJ1-1; D remains ambiguous. The length of the CDR3 is 13 residues. The germline CDR1 and CDR2 sequences are SGHDT and YYEEEE. Deletions cut 1 base from V and 6 bases from J, with 10 bases between. CDR3 protein: CASSLLAVSEAFF. In DNA form, the CDR3 reads TGTGCCAGCAGCTTGTTGGCCGTGTCTGAAGCTTTCTTT.

The chain uses TRBV5-6 and TRBJ1-4; the D gene is possibly TRBD1 (5 bases). This CDR3 contains 14 residues. V lost 4 bases and J 8 bases, leaving 15 bases between the germline ends. Germline-derived CDR1 and CDR2 are SGHDT and YYEEEE. The CDR3 region is CASSGGRVGEKLFF. The CDR3 nucleotides are TGTGCCAGCAGCGGGGGAAGGGTAGGCGAAAAACTGTTTTTT.

The rearrangement links TRBV7-9 to TRBJ2-1; TRBD2 matches at 14 bases. CDR3 length: 19 residues. Germline CDR1 reads SEHNR; CDR2 reads FQNEAQ (reference sequence). Trimming cost V 5 bases and J 7 bases; bases outside gene matches: 16. The CDR3 region is CASSRRLPGLAGEGNEQFF. In DNA form, the CDR3 reads TGTGCCAGCAGCCGTAGACTCCCGGGACTAGCGGGAGAGGGTAATGAGCAGTTCTTC.

This sequence joins TRBV7-9 and TRBJ2-7; D is unclear. Germline lookup yields CDR1 SEHNR and CDR2 FQNEAQ (reference sequence). This CDR3 is built from 11 residues. The ends were cut back, 4 bases at V and 3 bases at J, with 4 bases in the middle. The CDR3 region has the DNA TGTGCCAGCAGCTCGCACTACGAGCAGTACTTC. Residues: CASSSHYEQYF.

This chain connects TRBV5-1 to TRBJ2-7, with 10 nucleotides matching TRBD2. This CDR3 contains 16 residues. After removal of 4 bases from V and 6 bases from J, the junction contained 13 bases not matched to a gene. Germline V lookup: CDR1 SGHRS, CDR2 YFSETQ. The CDR3 protein is CASSVARTSGFGEQYF. CDR3 in DNA: TGCGCCAGCAGCGTGGCCCGGACTAGCGGTTTTGGCGAGCAGTACTTC.